The 20 T cell receptor beta chains reported below all come from one sample, sequenced in a study of post-analysis software for immune sequencing data. Researchers reported that TCR beta cDNA libraries carried unique molecular identifiers. MiXCR, run by TCRdb on the PCR reads, gives a single entry per CDR3 protein. This table holds around 500,000 distinct CDR3 sequences, around a third found once. Study-wide findings and caveats: Five or six TRBV segments (TRBV5-6, TRBV5-1 and TRBV20-1 among them) occurred more frequently in patients than in controls.

No antigen has been identified for these receptors. The sample comprised blood. All receptors come from a girl aged 2-17 years with multiple sclerosis.

V and J are TRBV6-4 and TRBJ2-2, with D possibly matching TRBD1 (6 bases). CDR3 size: 14 residues. Trimming stripped 6 bases from V and 0 bases from J, with 8 bases between. CDR1 is MRHNA and CDR2 is SNTAGT in the germline V gene. CDR3 in DNA: TGTGCCAGCAGAAGACAGGCGAACACCGGGGAGCTGTTTTTT. The encoded protein is CASRRQANTGELFF.

The V and J genes are TRBV5-4 and TRBJ2-5; no firm D call. CDR1 and CDR2 (germline): SGHNT, YYREEE (reference sequence). Trimming stripped 0 bases from V and 1 base from J, with 10 bases between. CDR3 length equals 15 residues. The CDR3, as DNA: TGTGCCAGCAGCTTGGCCAGACTGAGCCAAGAGACCCAGTACTTC. This encodes CASSLARLSQETQYF.

The chain has TRBV7-9 and TRBJ1-1, with unresolved D. Germline CDR1 is SEHNR and CDR2 is FQNEAQ (reference sequence). Trimming took 4 bases from V and 5 from J, leaving 14 bases between them. CDR3 length: 14 residues. CDR3 in amino acids: CASSSTSGQTEAFF. DNA of the CDR3: TGTGCCAGCAGCTCAACATCTGGGCAGACTGAAGCTTTCTTT.

This clonotype has at least ten counts. This rearrangement joins TRBV4-1 to TRBJ1-6; D is uncertain. This CDR3 is 13 amino acids long. Germline V CDR1 and CDR2: MGHRA, YSYEKL. Trimming took 0 bases from V and 12 from J, leaving 9 bases between them. This chain's CDR3 is CASSQDQTLPLHF. Written as DNA, the CDR3 is TGCGCCAGCAGCCAAGATCAGACGCTACCCCTCCACTTT.

The rearrangement joins TRBV12-3 or TRBV12-4 to TRBJ2-3; 9 bases are a match to TRBD2. V was clipped by 3 bases and J by 4 bases; unmatched bases: 8. This CDR3 has 16 amino acids. CDR3 coding DNA: TGTGCCAGCAGTTTCGAGGGCGGGGGGGCCCCAGATACGCAGTATTTT. Amino acids: CASSFEGGGAPDTQYF.

In its sample, this clonotype was seen a few times. The chain employs TRBV7-2 and TRBJ1-2; possible D gene TRBD1, 5 bases. Trimming shortened V by 2 bases and J by 8 bases, and 12 bases separated the two germline ends. The CDR3 length is 13 residues. The germline CDR1 and CDR2 sequences are SGHTA and FQGNSA. The CDR3 DNA reads as TGTGCCAGCAGCTTACGGGGGACTGAGGGCTACACCTTC. Its protein is CASSLRGTEGYTF.

This clonotype was seen at least ten times. This chain connects TRBV12-3 or TRBV12-4 to TRBJ2-4; TRBD2 matches at 8 bases. This CDR3 has 15 residues. V was pared by 3 bases and J by 3 bases, with 4 bases of the junction left unmatched. The CDR3 region is CASSFGGAGKNIQYF. CDR3 DNA sequence: TGTGCCAGCAGTTTCGGGGGGGCTGGCAAAAACATTCAGTACTTC.

The rearrangement joins TRBV20-1 to TRBJ2-7, with TRBD1 identical over 8 bases. The length of the CDR3 is 13 residues. Unmatched junction bases numbered 9, after V lost 5 bases and J lost 6 bases. Germline assignment: CDR1 DFQATT and CDR2 SNEGSKA (reference sequence). The CDR3 loop is CSAEPGQEGEQYF. CDR3 sequence (DNA): TGCAGTGCTGAGCCGGGACAGGAGGGCGAGCAGTACTTC.

The rearrangement joins TRBV20-1 to TRBJ2-1; TRBD2 aligns across 7 bases. Germline-derived CDR1 and CDR2 are DFQATT and SNEGSKA (reference sequence). The CDR3 spans 16 residues. V was clipped by 4 bases and J by 4 bases; unmatched bases: 13. The CDR3 sequence: CSANPSGPTSYNEQFF. The DNA for the CDR3 is TGCAGTGCTAACCCTAGCGGTCCAACCTCTTACAATGAGCAGTTCTTC.

The chain couples TRBV20-1 to TRBJ2-3; 12 bases match TRBD2. Germline CDR1 reads DFQATT; CDR2 reads SNEGSKA (reference sequence). J lost 1 base, V lost 2 bases, and 4 bases had no gene match. This CDR3 has 16 amino acids. CDR3 DNA sequence: TGCAGTGCTAGATCCCGACTAGCGGGAGGCACAGATACGCAGTATTTT. It codes for CSARSRLAGGTDTQYF.

At least ten counts were recorded for this clonotype. V and J are TRBV2 and TRBJ2-1, with a tentative D call TRBD1 (6 bases). CDR1 is SNHLY, CDR2 FYNNEI, per germline. Deletions cut 5 bases from V and 2 bases from J, with 13 bases between. The length of the CDR3 is 15 residues. As DNA, the CDR3 is TGTGCCAGCAGTCAGGTAAAGGGGGCCTACAATGAGCAGTTCTTC. Its translation: CASSQVKGAYNEQFF. Combining the CDR3 with reference TRBV2 and TRBJ2-1 gives the whole variable domain EPEVTQTPSHQVTQMGQEVILRCVPISNHLYFYWYRQILGQKVEFLVSFYNNEISEKSEIFDDQFSVERPDGSNFTLKIRSTKLEDSAMYFCASSQVKGAYNEQFFGPGTRLTVL.

This clonotype was seen ten or more times. V is TRBV3-1 and J is TRBJ1-6; no reliable D call. V was clipped by 1 base and J by 0 bases, with 4 bases between them. The CDR3 is 15 residues long. Per the germline V gene, CDR1 is LGHDT and CDR2 is YNNKEL (reference sequence). The CDR3 sequence: CASSQASSYNSPLHF. In DNA form, the CDR3 reads TGTGCCAGCAGCCAAGCGAGCTCCTATAATTCACCCCTCCACTTT.

The chain couples TRBV7-2 to TRBJ2-6; unclear D gene. CDR1 is SGHTA, CDR2 FQGNSA, per germline. Trimming took 5 bases from V and 1 from J, leaving 9 bases between them. The CDR3 loop spans 15 amino acids. CDR3 DNA: TGTGCCAGCAGCCCGGCTGGATCTGGGGCCAACGTCCTGACTTTC. Its protein product is CASSPAGSGANVLTF.

This clonotype appeared a few times. V usage is TRBV20-1 and J usage is TRBJ1-5, with TRBD1 identical over 8 bases. Trimming cost V 6 bases and J 10 bases; bases outside gene matches: 8. This CDR3 is built from 12 residues. Looked up from germline, CDR1 is DFQATT and CDR2 is SNEGSKA (reference sequence). CDR3 sequence reads: CSAAEQGGPQHF. In DNA, the CDR3 is TGCAGTGCCGCGGAACAGGGGGGACCCCAGCATTTT.

The chain is built from TRBV18 and TRBJ2-1; D is ambiguous. V lost 3 bases, J lost 11 bases, and 11 bases lay in between. Germline V gene lookup returns CDR1 KGHSH and CDR2 LQKENI. The CDR3 is made up of 12 amino acids. CDR3 in amino acids: CASSPDQHKQFF. The CDR3 DNA follows: TGTGCCAGCTCACCGGATCAGCATAAGCAGTTCTTC.

This clonotype was seen a handful of times. The chain is built from TRBV4-1 and TRBJ2-3; 8 nucleotides agree with TRBD1. The CDR3 is made up of 17 amino acids. In germline, CDR1 is MGHRA, CDR2 YSYEKL. With V trimmed by 4 bases and J by 1 base, 10 bases remained unmatched. The CDR3 sequence: CASSLIGTGGGTDTQYF. Here the CDR3 DNA reads TGCGCCAGCAGCCTAATAGGAACAGGGGGAGGCACAGATACGCAGTATTTT.

This clonotype turned up a few times. This chain joins TRBV11-1 and TRBJ2-7; 10 bases line up with TRBD1. The CDR3 is 16 residues long. V was pared by 5 bases and J by 5 bases, with 12 bases of the junction left unmatched. Germline CDR1 SGHAT, CDR2 FQDESV (reference sequence). The CDR3 nucleotides read TGTGCCAGCAGCACCCCTCCGGGACAGGGGCGACACGAGCAGTACTTC. Translating it yields CASSTPPGQGRHEQYF.

The V and J genes are TRBV29-1 and TRBJ1-5; maybe TRBD1 (5 bases). Germline CDR1 and CDR2: SQVTM and ANQGSEA. The CDR3 is 13 amino acids. The V end was cut by 6 bases, the J end by 5 bases, with 14 bases between. CDR3: CSVARGADQPQHF. The CDR3 DNA sequence: TGCAGCGTAGCACGAGGGGCCGATCAGCCCCAGCATTTT.

The J gene is TRBJ1-2, the V gene TRBV5-6, with a weak D call TRBD1 (5 bases). This CDR3 comprises 17 residues. Between the trimmed V and J ends, which lost 0 bases and 8 bases, there was a span of 23 bases. Germline V lookup: CDR1 SGHDT, CDR2 YYEEEE. DNA of the CDR3: TGTGCCAGCAGCTTGGAGTGGGGGAGGACATCAGGACGGGGCTACACCTTC. It translates to CASSLEWGRTSGRGYTF.

This clonotype was observed a handful of times. This chain uses TRBV11-2 with TRBJ2-5; the D gene is possibly TRBD2 (5 bases). V was pared by 1 base and J by 5 bases, with 17 bases between. This CDR3 has 16 residues. Germline lookup yields CDR1 SGHAT and CDR2 FQNNGV. The CDR3 DNA follows: TGTGCCAGCAGCTTAGGGCTCTCCGCGGGCCGGGAGACCCAGTACTTC. Translation: CASSLGLSAGRETQYF.